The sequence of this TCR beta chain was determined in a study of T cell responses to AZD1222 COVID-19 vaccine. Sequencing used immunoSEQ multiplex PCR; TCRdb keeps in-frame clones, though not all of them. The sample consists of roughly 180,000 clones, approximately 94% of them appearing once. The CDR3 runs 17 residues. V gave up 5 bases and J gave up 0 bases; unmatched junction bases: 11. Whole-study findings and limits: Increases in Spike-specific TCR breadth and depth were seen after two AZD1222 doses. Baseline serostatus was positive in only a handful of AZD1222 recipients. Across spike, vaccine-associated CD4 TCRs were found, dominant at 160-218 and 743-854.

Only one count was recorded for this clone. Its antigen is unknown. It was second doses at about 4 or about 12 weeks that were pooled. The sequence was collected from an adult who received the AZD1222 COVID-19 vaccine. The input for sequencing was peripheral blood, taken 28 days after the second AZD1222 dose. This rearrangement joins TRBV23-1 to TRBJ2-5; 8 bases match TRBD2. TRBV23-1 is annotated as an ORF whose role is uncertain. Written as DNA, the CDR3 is TGCGCCAGCAGTATTGGCCGCGAGCGGGGGTACCAAGAGACCCAGTACTTC. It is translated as CASSIGRERGYQETQYF.